The rows below give T cell receptor beta chains drawn from one sample of a study of Ad26.COV2.S vaccination and SARS-CoV-2 variants. Repertoires were generated with immunoSEQ multiplex PCR, while TCRdb's copy carries only in-frame clones and drops some. The sample gives around 370,000 clones, roughly nine tenths of which show up once; about 3.9% is in the top ten. The material sequenced was peripheral blood, taken after recovery from COVID-19. The receptors come from a human donor who had recovered from COVID-19. Each CDR3 is given with its conserved first and last residue. D genes are given only for firm matches. Clone size appears in some rows only: once, few, many, or a class for an expanded clone.

d_call	v_call	j_call	clone_size	cdr3_nt	cdr3_aa
TRBD1	TRBV5-4	TRBJ1-1	.	TGTGCCAGCAGCGTTGGGGGACAGGGAAGGACTGAAGCTTTCTTT	CASSVGGQGRTEAFF
.	TRBV6-2/TRBV6-3	TRBJ2-1	.	TGTGCCAGCAGTTACTGGGGTTTAAATGAGCAGTTCTTC	CASSYWGLNEQFF
.	TRBV12-5	TRBJ1-1	.	TGTGCTAGTGGTTTGGTACTGGGGGGACCGGGGGACACTGAAGCTTTCTTT	CASGLVLGGPGDTEAFF
TRBD1	TRBV6-5	TRBJ2-7	.	TGTGCCAGCAGTTCCCGGGACAGGCGATTCGGCGAGCAGTACTTC	CASSSRDRRFGEQYF
.	TRBV12-5	TRBJ1-5	.	TGTGCTAGTGGGCCCCCCACAGGGTCCCATCAGCCCCAGCATTTT	CASGPPTGSHQPQHF
.	TRBV5-6	TRBJ2-3	.	TGTGCCAGCGGGGCTGGCACAGATACGCAGTATTTT	CASGAGTDTQYF
.	TRBV4-1	TRBJ1-4	.	TGCGCCAGCAGCCAAGAGGGGCCAACTAATGAAAAACTGTTTTTT	CASSQEGPTNEKLFF
.	TRBV9	TRBJ2-5	.	TGTGCCAGCAGCGTAGTTGGGGGGTACCAAGAGACCCAGTACTTC	CASSVVGGYQETQYF
.	TRBV6-5	TRBJ1-1	.	TGTGCCACCACCCCCTGGTCGGCGGACACTGAAGCTTTCTTT	CATTPWSADTEAFF
.	TRBV7-8	TRBJ2-3	.	TGTGCCAGCAGCTTGGGGACGCAGTATTTT	CASSLGTQYF
.	TRBV12-3/TRBV12-4	TRBJ1-1	.	TGTGCCAGCAATACAAGGGTATTCTCTGAAGCTTTCTTT	CASNTRVFSEAFF
.	TRBV5-4	TRBJ2-7	.	TGTGCCAGCAGCCTCGCGATAGGCTCCTACGAGCAGTACTTC	CASSLAIGSYEQYF
.	TRBV29-1	TRBJ1-2	.	TGCAGCGTTCGTCAAGGGGCGGGTGGCTACACCTTC	CSVRQGAGGYTF
.	TRBV25-1	TRBJ1-3	.	TGTGCCAGCAGTGAATCAAACCTGGCTGGAAACACCATATATTTT	CASSESNLAGNTIYF
.	TRBV19	TRBJ1-1	.	TGTGCCAGTAGTGCCCATCCACGGGGGAACACTGAAGCTTTCTTT	CASSAHPRGNTEAFF
.	TRBV10-2	TRBJ2-7	.	TGCGCCAGCAAACAGCGACCGAATAGAGACGAGCAGTACTTC	CASKQRPNRDEQYF
.	TRBV7-9	TRBJ1-1	few	TGTGCCAGCAGCTCTCAGGGAATGAACACTGAAGCTTTCTTT	CASSSQGMNTEAFF
TRBD1	TRBV5-5	TRBJ1-1	.	TGTGCCAGCAGCCCAACAGGGGGCTGGGACACTGAAGCTTTCTTT	CASSPTGGWDTEAFF
TRBD1	TRBV19	TRBJ2-6	.	TGTGCCAGCCAACAGGGGGCGGATGGGGCCAACGTCCTGACTTTC	CASQQGADGANVLTF
.	TRBV4-2	TRBJ2-7	.	TGTGCCAGCAGCCCCAGGGCCTCAACCTACGAGCAGTACTTC	CASSPRASTYEQYF
.	TRBV19	TRBJ2-2	.	TGTGCCAGTAACCTCAGGAACACCGGGGAGCTGTTTTTT	CASNLRNTGELFF
TRBD2	TRBV4-2	TRBJ2-5	.	TGTGCCAGCAGCCCCGGGCGGGGGGGCGTGAGGGAGACCCAGTACTTC	CASSPGRGGVRETQYF
.	TRBV7-3	TRBJ1-1	once	TGTGCCAGCAGCTTAATGGGTAGTTTTGGTGGGCTAACTGAAGCTTTCTTT	CASSLMGSFGGLTEAFF
TRBD1	TRBV5-6	TRBJ1-2	.	TGTGCCAGCAGCACCCGGGACAGGCAATCTATGGGCTACACCTTC	CASSTRDRQSMGYTF
.	TRBV19	TRBJ2-5	.	TGTGCCAGTTCGACAGAGCAAGAGACCCAGTACTTC	CASSTEQETQYF
TRBD1	TRBV29-1	TRBJ1-3	.	TGCAGCGTTTGGACAGGGGTAAACACCATATATTTT	CSVWTGVNTIYF
.	TRBV18	TRBJ1-3	.	TGTGCCAGCTCACGGGCGAGCTCTGGAAACACCATATATTTT	CASSRASSGNTIYF
.	TRBV27	TRBJ1-5	.	TGTGCCAGCAGTTTATCGGGGGATCTAGGGGTTAATCAGCCCCAGCATTTT	CASSLSGDLGVNQPQHF
.	TRBV27	TRBJ2-5	once	TGTGCCAGCAGTTTATTCCCCCAACTGACGCAGGCGGGTCAAGAGACCCAGTACTTC	CASSLFPQLTQAGQETQYF
TRBD1	TRBV5-1	TRBJ2-1	.	TGCGCCAGCAGCCCGGACAGGGGGGACTACAATGAGCAGTTCTTC	CASSPDRGDYNEQFF
.	TRBV7-3	TRBJ2-5	.	TGTGCCAGCAGCCCCCGACCCGAAGAGACCCAGTACTTC	CASSPRPEETQYF
.	TRBV12-3/TRBV12-4	TRBJ1-1	.	TGTGCCAGCAGGGTCGGGGCAGCTGAAGCTTTCTTT	CASRVGAAEAFF
TRBD1	TRBV20-1	TRBJ1-1	.	TGCAGTGCTAGTCACAGGGGTAAACGGAACACTGAAGCTTTCTTT	CSASHRGKRNTEAFF